One sample yielded the 5 T cell receptor beta chains listed below, sequenced in a study of cytomegalovirus exposure and HLA in healthy donors. Primers included in the PCR were 60 Vbeta and 13 Jbeta primers. Repertoires were generated with immunoSEQ multiplex PCR, while TCRdb's copy carries only in-frame clones and drops some. The sample includes fewer than 100,000 clones. Source material: PBMCs. Source of these receptors: a man aged 50 to 59 in good health and CMV-seronegative.

The chain combines TRBV11-2 with TRBJ1-2; 7 bases fit TRBD1. CDR3 length equals 15 residues. Germline loops: CDR1 SGHAT, CDR2 FQNNGV. J gave up 6 bases and V 0 bases, and 7 bases lay outside the gene matches. CDR3 protein: CASSLDLEGADGYTF. DNA of the CDR3: TGTGCCAGCAGCTTAGATCTGGAGGGGGCGGATGGCTACACCTTC.

The V gene is TRBV5-1, the J gene TRBJ2-5, with D tentatively TRBD2 (5 bases). The germline V gene encodes CDR1 SGHRS and CDR2 YFSETQ. This CDR3 comprises 13 residues. V lost 3 bases to trimming and J lost 5 bases, with 11 bases between them. CDR3 bases: TGCGCCAGCAGCTCTAGCTTGGCCGAGACCCAGTACTTC. The encoded protein is CASSSSLAETQYF.

The V gene is TRBV9, the J gene TRBJ1-6; the D gene is possibly TRBD1 (5 bases). V was clipped by 3 bases and J by 5 bases, with 12 bases between them. In germline, CDR1 is SGDLS, CDR2 YYNGEE. The CDR3 has 15 residues. CDR3 sequence: CASSGGTVDNSPLHF. In nucleotides, the CDR3 is TGTGCCAGCAGCGGAGGGACTGTGGATAATTCACCCCTCCACTTT. Based on the CDR3 plus reference TRBV9 and TRBJ1-6, the full variable domain is DSGVTQTPKHLITATGQRVTLRCSPRSGDLSVYWYQQSLDQGLQFLIQYYNGEERAKGNILERFSAQQFPDLHSELNLSSLELGDSALYFCASSGGTVDNSPLHFGNGTRLTVT.

The chain joins TRBV5-1 to TRBJ2-7; tentatively, D is TRBD1 (5 bases). Trimming pared 4 bases from V and 3 bases from J, leaving 17 bases between. The V gene's germline CDR1 is SGHRS and CDR2 YFSETQ. CDR3 length: 15 residues. Here the CDR3 DNA reads TGCGCCAGCAGCCCCCGGCAGGGTCAATTCTACGAGCAGTACTTC. Its protein product is CASSPRQGQFYEQYF.

The V and J genes are TRBV5-6 and TRBJ2-7; tentative D call: TRBD1 (5 bases). Trimming stripped 2 bases from V and 4 bases from J, with 10 bases between. This CDR3 has 13 amino acids. Germline values: CDR1 SGHDT, CDR2 YYEEEE. The chain's CDR3 is CASSFSRVYEQYF. In DNA form, the CDR3 reads TGTGCCAGCAGCTTCAGCAGGGTATACGAGCAGTACTTC.